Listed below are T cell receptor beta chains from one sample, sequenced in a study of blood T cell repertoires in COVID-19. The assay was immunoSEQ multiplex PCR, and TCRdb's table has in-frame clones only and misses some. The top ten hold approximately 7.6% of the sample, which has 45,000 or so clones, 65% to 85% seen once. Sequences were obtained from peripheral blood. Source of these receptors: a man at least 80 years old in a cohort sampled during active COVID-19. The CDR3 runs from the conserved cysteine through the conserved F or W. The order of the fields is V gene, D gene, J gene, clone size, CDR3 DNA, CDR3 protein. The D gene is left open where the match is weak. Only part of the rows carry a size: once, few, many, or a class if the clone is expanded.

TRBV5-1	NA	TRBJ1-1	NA	TGCGCCAGCAGAGTCCAGGAGAACACTGAAGCTTTCTTT	CASRVQENTEAFF
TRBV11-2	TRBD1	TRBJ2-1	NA	TGTGCCAGCAGCTTAGGAACAGGGGCCTACAATGAGCAGTTCTTC	CASSLGTGAYNEQFF
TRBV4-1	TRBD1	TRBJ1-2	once	TGCGCCAGCAGCCGAGCCCTGTCCGAGACAGGGAATAACTATGGCTACACCTTC	CASSRALSETGNNYGYTF
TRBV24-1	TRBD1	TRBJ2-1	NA	TGTGCCACCAGTGACCCCGGGACAGGGGGCAATGAGCAGTTCTTC	CATSDPGTGGNEQFF
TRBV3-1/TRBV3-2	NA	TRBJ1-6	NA	TGTGCCAGCAGCCAAGTGCATCCCTATAACTCTGGTAATTCACCCCTCCACTTT	CASSQVHPYNSGNSPLHF
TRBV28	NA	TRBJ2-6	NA	TGTGCCAGCAGTCCTCACAACTCTGGGGCCAACGTCCTGACTTTC	CASSPHNSGANVLTF
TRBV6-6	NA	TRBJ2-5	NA	TGTGCCAGCAGTTACCCCGGCGGGGGCGAGACCCAGTACTTC	CASSYPGGGETQYF
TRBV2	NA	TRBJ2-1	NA	TGTGCCAGCAAGGCAGAGGATGAGCAGTTCTTC	CASKAEDEQFF
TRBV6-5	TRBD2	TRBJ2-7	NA	TGTGCCAGCAGTACTGGCCGGACTAGCGCATACGAGCAGTACTTC	CASSTGRTSAYEQYF
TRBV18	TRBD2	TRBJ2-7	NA	TGTGCCAGCTCCCAAAGCGGGAGTTTTTTATACGAGCAGTACTTC	CASSQSGSFLYEQYF
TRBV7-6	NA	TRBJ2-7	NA	TGTGCCAGCAGCTTAGCTCCCAGCGGCCCCTACGAGCAGTACTTC	CASSLAPSGPYEQYF
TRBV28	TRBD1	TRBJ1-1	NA	TGTGCCAGCAGTTTAAATGTTGGGACAGGGATGAACACTGAAGCTTTCTTT	CASSLNVGTGMNTEAFF
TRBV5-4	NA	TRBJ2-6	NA	TGTGCCACCGCGGACATCTCTGGGGCCAACGTCCTGACTTTC	CATADISGANVLTF
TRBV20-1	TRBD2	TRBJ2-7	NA	TGCAGTGCTAGTACCTCCGGGAGGGCAGGGAATTACGAGCAGTACTTC	CSASTSGRAGNYEQYF
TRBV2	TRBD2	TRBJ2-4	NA	TGTGCCAGCAGTGTCTCAAGCGGGGGCATTCAGTACTTC	CASSVSSGGIQYF
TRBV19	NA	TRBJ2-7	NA	TGTGCCAGTATGAGGACAGCCGGTCCCTACGAGCAGTACTTC	CASMRTAGPYEQYF
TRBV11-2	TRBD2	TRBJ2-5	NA	TGTGCCAGCAGCTTAGGGGTAGCGGGAGGGGCCAGGGGTGAGACCCAGTACTTC	CASSLGVAGGARGETQYF
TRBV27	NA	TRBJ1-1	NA	TGTGCCAGCAGTTTAAAAAGCAGGGCGTTAGTGAACACTGAAGCTTTCTTT	CASSLKSRALVNTEAFF
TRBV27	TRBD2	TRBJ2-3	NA	TGTGCCAGCATGCTTACTAGCGGGGGTAGGGTAAATACGCAGTATTTT	CASMLTSGGRVNTQYF
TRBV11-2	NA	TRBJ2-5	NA	TGTGCCAGCAGCTTAGTGGGTAGTGGGGGGGAGACCCAGTACTTC	CASSLVGSGGETQYF
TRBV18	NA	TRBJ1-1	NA	TGTGCCAGCTCACCCGACATCCTGAACACTGAAGCTTTCTTT	CASSPDILNTEAFF
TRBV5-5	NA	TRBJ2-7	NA	TGTGCCAGCAGCCCAGGACCGGGAAACTACGAGCAGTACTTC	CASSPGPGNYEQYF
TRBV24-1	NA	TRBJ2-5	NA	TGTGCCACCAGTGAGCCATCGGGTGTTGAAGAGACCCAGTACTTC	CATSEPSGVEETQYF
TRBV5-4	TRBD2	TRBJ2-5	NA	TGTGCCAGCAGCTTGTGGGGGGGGCAAGAGACCCAGTACTTC	CASSLWGGQETQYF
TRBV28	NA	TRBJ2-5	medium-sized	TGTGCCAGCAGAGAGGGAGTAGGCGGATCGCGTAAGACCCAGTACTTC	CASREGVGGSRKTQYF
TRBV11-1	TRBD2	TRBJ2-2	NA	TGTGCCAGCATGTCGGGGGGGCTGATCACCGGGGAGCTGTTTTTT	CASMSGGLITGELFF
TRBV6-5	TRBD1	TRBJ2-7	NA	TGTGCCAGCAGTCCCCCGGACAGGGCCACCTACGAGCAGTACTTC	CASSPPDRATYEQYF
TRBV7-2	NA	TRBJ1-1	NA	TGTGCCAGCAGCTCCAATTCAGGGGTCACTGAAGCTTTCTTT	CASSSNSGVTEAFF
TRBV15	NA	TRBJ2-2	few	TGTGCCACCAGCATCCTATTTGGGACATTTAACACCGGGGAGCTGTTTTTT	CATSILFGTFNTGELFF
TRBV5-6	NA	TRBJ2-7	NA	TGTGCCAGCAGGATAACTAGGAGCTTGGAGCAGTACTTC	CASRITRSLEQYF
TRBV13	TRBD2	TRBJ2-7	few	TGTGCCAGCAGCCCCACCGGGACTAGCGGGTACGAGCAGTACTTC	CASSPTGTSGYEQYF
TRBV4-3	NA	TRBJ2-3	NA	TGCGCCAGCAGCCAAGGCGGCGGGAGCACAGATACGCAGTATTTT	CASSQGGGSTDTQYF
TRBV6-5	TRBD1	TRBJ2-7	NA	TGTGCCAGCAGTCCCGGCATAAGTGACAGGGGCGAGCAGTACTTC	CASSPGISDRGEQYF
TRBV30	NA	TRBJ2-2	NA	TGTGCCTGGAAATCTGGGCAGGGCGGCACCGGGGAGCTGTTTTTT	CAWKSGQGGTGELFF
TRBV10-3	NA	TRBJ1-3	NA	TGTGCCATCAGTGAGCGACCCCCGGGGGTTGGAAACACCATATATTTT	CAISERPPGVGNTIYF
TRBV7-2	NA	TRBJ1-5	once	TGTGCCAGCAGCTTAGAACAGGGCAACAATCAGCCCCAGCATTTT	CASSLEQGNNQPQHF
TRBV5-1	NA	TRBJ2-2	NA	TGCGCCAGCAGGAAGACCGGGAGTATGGGAACCGGGGAGCTGTTTTTT	CASRKTGSMGTGELFF
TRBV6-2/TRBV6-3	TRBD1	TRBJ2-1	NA	TGTGCCAGCAGTTTGATACAGGGGAGAGGTGAGCAGTTCTTC	CASSLIQGRGEQFF
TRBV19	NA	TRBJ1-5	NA	TGTGCCAGTAGGAGGACAGCAGAGTACAATCAGCCCCAGCATTTT	CASRRTAEYNQPQHF
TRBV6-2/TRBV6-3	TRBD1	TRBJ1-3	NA	TGTGCCAGCAGTGACTCTCAGGGGGTGACCTCTGGAAACACCATATATTTT	CASSDSQGVTSGNTIYF
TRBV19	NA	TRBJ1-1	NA	TGTGCCAGTAGTATCTTAGGGGCAGGGTTTGGGTCCATGAACACTGAAGCTTTCTTT	CASSILGAGFGSMNTEAFF
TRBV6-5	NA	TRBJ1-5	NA	TGTGCCAGCAGACCAGACAGTTATAGCAATCAGCCCCAGCATTTT	CASRPDSYSNQPQHF
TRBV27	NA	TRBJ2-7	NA	TGTGCCAGCAGCCGGGACAAGGGACACGAGCAGTACTTC	CASSRDKGHEQYF
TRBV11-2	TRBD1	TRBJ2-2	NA	TGTGCCAGCAGCGCAAACAGGGGGCGGAACACCGGGGAGCTGTTTTTT	CASSANRGRNTGELFF
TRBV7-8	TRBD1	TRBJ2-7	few	TGTGCCAGCAGCTACGACAGGGGCGCACTTCCCACCTACGAGCAGTACTTC	CASSYDRGALPTYEQYF
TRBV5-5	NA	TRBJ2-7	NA	TGTGCCAGCAGCTTCAGCTCCTACGAGCAGTACTTC	CASSFSSYEQYF
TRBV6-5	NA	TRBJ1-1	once	TGTGCCAGCAGTTACCTACCAGGCCCAGAAGGAGCTTTCTTT	CASSYLPGPEGAFF
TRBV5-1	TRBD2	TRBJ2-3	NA	TGCGCCAGCAGCTTAACTAGCGGGGTGAGCACAGATACGCAGTATTTT	CASSLTSGVSTDTQYF
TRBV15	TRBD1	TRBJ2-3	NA	TGTGCCACCAGCAGAGGCTCGACAGGGGGCACAGATACGCAGTATTTT	CATSRGSTGGTDTQYF